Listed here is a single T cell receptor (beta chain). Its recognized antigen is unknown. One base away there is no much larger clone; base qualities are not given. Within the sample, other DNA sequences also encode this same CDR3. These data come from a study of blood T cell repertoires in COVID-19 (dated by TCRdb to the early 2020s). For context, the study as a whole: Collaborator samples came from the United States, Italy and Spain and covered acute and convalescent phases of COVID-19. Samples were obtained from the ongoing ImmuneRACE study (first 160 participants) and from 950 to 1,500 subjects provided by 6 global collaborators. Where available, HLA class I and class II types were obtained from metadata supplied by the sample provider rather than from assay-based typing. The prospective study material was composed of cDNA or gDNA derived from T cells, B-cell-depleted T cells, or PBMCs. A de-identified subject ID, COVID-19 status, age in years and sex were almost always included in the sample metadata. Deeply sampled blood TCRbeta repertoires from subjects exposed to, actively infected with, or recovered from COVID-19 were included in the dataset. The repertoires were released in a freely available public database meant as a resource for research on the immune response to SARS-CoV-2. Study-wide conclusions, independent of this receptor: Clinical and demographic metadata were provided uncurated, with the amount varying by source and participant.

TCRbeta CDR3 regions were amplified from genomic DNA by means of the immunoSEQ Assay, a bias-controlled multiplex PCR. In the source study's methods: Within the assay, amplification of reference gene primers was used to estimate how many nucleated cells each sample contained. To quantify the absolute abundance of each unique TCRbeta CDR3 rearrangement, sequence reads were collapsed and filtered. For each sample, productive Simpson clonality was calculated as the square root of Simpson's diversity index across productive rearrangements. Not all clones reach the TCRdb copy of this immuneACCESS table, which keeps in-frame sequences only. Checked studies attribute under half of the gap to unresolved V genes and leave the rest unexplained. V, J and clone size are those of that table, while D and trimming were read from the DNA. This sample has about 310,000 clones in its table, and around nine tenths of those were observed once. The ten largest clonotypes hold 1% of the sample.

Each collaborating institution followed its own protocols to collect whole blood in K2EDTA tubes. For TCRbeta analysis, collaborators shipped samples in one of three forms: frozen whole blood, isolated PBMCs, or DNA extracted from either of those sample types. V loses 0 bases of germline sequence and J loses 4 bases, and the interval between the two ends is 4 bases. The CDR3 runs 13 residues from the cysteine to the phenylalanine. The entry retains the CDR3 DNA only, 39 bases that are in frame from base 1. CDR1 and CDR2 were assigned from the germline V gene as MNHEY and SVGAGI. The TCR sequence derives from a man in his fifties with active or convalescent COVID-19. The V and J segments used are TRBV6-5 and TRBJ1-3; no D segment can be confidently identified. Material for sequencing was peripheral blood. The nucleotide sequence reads TGTGCCAGCAGTTACTCGAGGGGAAACACCATATATTTT. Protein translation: CASSYSRGNTIYF.